The T cell receptor (beta chain) under discussion was sequenced for a study of T cell responses to AZD1222 COVID-19 vaccine (dated by TCRdb to 2020 to 2022). Study-wide context: AZD1222 recipients whose second dose came at about 4 weeks and those whose second dose came at about 12 weeks were combined into one group, since spike-specific TCR depth and breadth did not differ between the two schedules. A total of about 230 trial participants underwent TCR sequencing, of whom approximately 210 received two doses of AZD1222 and about 25 received two doses of the MenACWY control vaccine. Enrollment into the trials was organized by age into subgroups of 18-55, 56-69 and 70-plus years, and those subgroups contained about 150, 27 and 61 TCR-sequenced participants, respectively.

Broader findings and caveats from the paper: Conclusions about previously exposed vaccinees are limited, since just a handful of AZD1222 recipients were seropositive for SARS-CoV-2 at baseline. Because no samples from the day 14 peak response were available, repertoires could be characterized only after the peak T cell response. Most participants were white British and females outnumbered males, and the authors suggested that clonal diversity may have been underestimated. After two AZD1222 doses, both the breadth and the depth of spike-specific TCRs were significantly higher than at day 0 and than in MenACWY recipients. The 56-69-year group was small, and its depth increase did not reach significance, likely because of low power. CD4 TCRs associated with the vaccine covered the entire spike protein, and the dominant responses were in regions 160-218 and 743-854. Nearly half of unique spike-specific TCRs reportedly recognized epitopes outside regions mutated in the B.1.351 and B.1.1.7 variants.

Remarks on this clone: This clone's antigen is unknown. No qualities accompany the bases; no much larger clone lies one base away.

The time point label for this specimen denotes: baseline before first vaccination. The vaccinee samples were drawn from two UK trials, COV001 and COV002, one of which was a single-blind randomized controlled phase 2/3 trial testing AZD1222 (ChAdOx1 nCoV-19) in healthy adults. For TCRbeta chain sequencing, PBMC samples were collected from trial participants at day 0 and at day 28 after the second dose. The CDR3 regions of human TCRbeta chains were subjected to immunosequencing. As for how the authors treated the data: Repertoire TCRs were checked for matches against a reference library of SARS-CoV-2-specific TCRs that had been generated using the MIRA antigen-specificity platform. Breadth was defined as the fraction of unique TCRs that were SARS-CoV-2-associated, and depth was defined as the fraction of total T cells that were SARS-CoV-2-associated. Using the MIRA data, each spike-specific TCR was assigned both to the spike region to which the TCR was reactive and to a CD4 or CD8 class. Log10-transformed breadth and depth values were compared by one-way ANOVA with Sidak's multiple comparisons tests. TCRdb stores this immuneACCESS table with in-frame sequences only. Part of the clones is absent; in the studies checked, under half of the shortfall reflects unresolved V genes, and no reason is known for the rest. Clone size and V and J calls were adopted from that table, with D and trimming inferred from the DNA. This sample lists more than 150,000 clones; approximately 92% were detected once. The ten largest clones take up less than 11% of the sample.

The sample consisted of peripheral blood, taken on day 0 of AZD1222 vaccination. The clonotype was recovered from an adult in good health.

The CDR3 has the sequence CASSIDHGQRQPQHF. The DNA sequence is given as TGTGCCAGTAGTATAGATCACGGACAGCGGCAGCCCCAGCATTTT. The chain couples TRBV19 to TRBJ1-5, with a tentative D gene TRBD1 over 6 matching bases. V loses 0 bases of germline sequence and J loses 7 bases, and the interval between the two ends is 13 bases. The germline V gene (reference sequence) specifies LNHDA as CDR1 and SQIVND as CDR2. The CDR3 numbers 15 residues from cysteine through phenylalanine. The entry retains the CDR3 DNA only, 45 bases that are in frame from base 1.